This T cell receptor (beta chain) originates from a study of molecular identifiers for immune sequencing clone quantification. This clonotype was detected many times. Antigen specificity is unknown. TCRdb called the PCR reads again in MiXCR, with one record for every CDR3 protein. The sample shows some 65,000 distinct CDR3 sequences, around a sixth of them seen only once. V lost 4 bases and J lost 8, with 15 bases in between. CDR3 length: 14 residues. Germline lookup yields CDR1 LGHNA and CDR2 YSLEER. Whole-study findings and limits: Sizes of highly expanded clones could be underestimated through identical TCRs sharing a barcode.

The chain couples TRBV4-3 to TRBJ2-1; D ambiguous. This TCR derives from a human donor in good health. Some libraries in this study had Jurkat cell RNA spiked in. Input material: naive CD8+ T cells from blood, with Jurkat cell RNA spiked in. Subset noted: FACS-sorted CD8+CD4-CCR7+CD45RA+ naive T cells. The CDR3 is CASSPSLGFDEQFF. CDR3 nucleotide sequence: TGCGCCAGCAGCCCTTCCCTCGGCTTTGATGAGCAGTTCTTC.